These 10 T cell receptor beta chains share one sample of origin, sequenced in a study of tumor T cells in aggressive B-cell lymphoma. Generated by immunoSEQ multiplex PCR, the TCRdb table keeps only in-frame clones and is missing some. The sample has 2,500 to 3,000 clones; approximately 85% are singletons. Sequenced input: tumor tissue. All receptors come from an adult with diffuse large B cell lymphoma. Some clones in this sample may be carry-over from other donors' samples.

This clone was observed a single time. The chain uses TRBV28 and TRBJ1-1, with 10 bases identical to TRBD1. The CDR3 is 14 amino acids. Germline V gene lookup returns CDR1 MDHEN and CDR2 SYDVKM. J lost 3 bases, V lost 7 bases, and 5 bases had no gene match. The CDR3 is CASKTGGLDTEAFF. The CDR3 region has the DNA TGTGCCAGCAAGACAGGGGGCTTGGACACTGAAGCTTTCTTT.

A single count supports this clone. V gene TRBV19 combines with J gene TRBJ2-5; TRBD1 aligns across 7 bases. Germline CDR1 reads LNHDA; CDR2 reads SQIVND (reference sequence). With 0 bases clipped from V and 3 bases from J, the junction kept 7 bases outside the gene matches. This CDR3 has 16 residues. CDR3 region: CASSIDRQGGEETQYF. CDR3 coding DNA: TGTGCCAGTAGTATAGATAGACAGGGCGGTGAAGAGACCCAGTACTTC.

Concerning this clone itself: The germline gene is not matched at one end of the junction; a read error may be the cause. The same CDR3 can be traced to other DNA sequences in this sample. The V gene is TRBV19, the J gene TRBJ1-5; tentative D call: TRBD1 (5 bases). This CDR3 region has 14 residues. The germline CDR1 and CDR2 sequences are LNHDA and SQIVND (reference sequence). The CDR3 loop reads CASSILDRNQPQHF. In nucleotides, the CDR3 is TGTGCCAGCAGTATACTTGACAGAAATCAGCCCCAGCATTTT.

About this clone: An end of the junction differs from the germline gene, which may be a read error. The chain uses TRBV10-3 and TRBJ1-1, with TRBD1 matching over 7 bases. Germline V gene sequence: CDR1 ENHRY, CDR2 SYGVKD. The CDR3 is 12 amino acids. The CDR3 region is CAISTGAPDAFF. CDR3 sequence (DNA): TGTGCCATCAGCACAGGGGCCCCTGACGCTTTCTTT.

The rearrangement links TRBV7-9 to TRBJ1-2; a possible D gene is TRBD1 (5 bases). The V end lost 6 bases, the J end lost 4 bases, and 12 bases lay between the germline ends. CDR1 SEHNR and CDR2 FQNEAQ come from the germline V gene (reference sequence). This CDR3 region has 13 residues. The CDR3 loop reads CASRTEGIYGYTF. The CDR3, as DNA: TGTGCCAGCAGGACAGAAGGAATCTATGGCTACACCTTC.

This clone was recorded once. The junction differs from germline at one of its ends, possibly a read error. This rearrangement joins TRBV19 to TRBJ1-4; no clear D gene. The germline CDR1 and CDR2 sequences are LNHDA and SQIVND (reference sequence). The CDR3 length is 14 residues. In nucleotides, the CDR3 is TGTGCCAGTAGCATAGGGCGGATGAATGAAAAACTGTTTTTT. This gives the protein CASSIGRMNEKLFF.

The rearrangement joins TRBV5-6 to TRBJ1-4; D gene uncertain. V lost 0 bases and J 7 bases, leaving 10 bases between the germline ends. CDR1 and CDR2 (germline): SGHDT, YYEEEE. The CDR3 is made up of 14 amino acids. CDR3 DNA: TGTGCCAGCAGCTTGGATTACTCGGGTGAAAAACTGTTTTTT. Translated, it gives CASSLDYSGEKLFF.

CDR3 residues: CASREPGTAYGYTF. The CDR3 nucleotides are TGTGCCAGCAGAGAACCCGGGACAGCCTATGGCTACACCTTC. The J gene is TRBJ1-2, the V gene TRBV2; 7 bases agree with TRBD1. The V gene's germline CDR1 is SNHLY and CDR2 FYNNEI. J gave up 4 bases and V 6 bases, and 8 bases lay outside the gene matches. There are 14 residues in the CDR3.

V is TRBV27 and J is TRBJ1-1; TRBD1 is a possible D gene (6 bases). Germline V gene lookup returns CDR1 MNHEY and CDR2 SMNVEV (reference sequence). The V end lost 3 bases, the J end lost 0 bases, and 11 bases lay between the germline ends. The CDR3 extends over 15 amino acids. The CDR3 region has the DNA TGTGCCAGCAGTTTGGCGGACAGCCTGAACACTGAAGCTTTCTTT. Translated, it gives CASSLADSLNTEAFF.

The chain couples TRBV6-1 to TRBJ1-5; tentative D call: TRBD1 (5 bases). This CDR3 contains 14 residues. Looked up from germline, CDR1 is MNHNS and CDR2 is SASEGT. Deletions cut 7 bases from V and 2 bases from J, with 12 bases between. The CDR3 DNA sequence: TGTGCCAGCACTTCCCAGGGCGGCAATCAGCCCCAGCATTTT. It yields the protein CASTSQGGNQPQHF.